Given below is one TCR beta chain in context. No antigen is known for it. MiXCR, applied by TCRdb to the reads, yields one record per CDR3 protein. In the table there are some 62,000 distinct CDR3 sequences, 20% to 25% of which are singletons. The sample belongs to a study of T cell repertoires in cytomegalovirus infection. Study-wide background: Evidence of both CMV infection and a matching HLA type came from public TCR beta signatures.

Findings and caveats of the study: It was HLA-C-restricted CMV-specific TCR beta clonotypes that dominated the response ex vivo. Pooled public TCR beta family frequency picked out CMV carriers with the relevant HLA.

The V and J ends lost 2 bases and 2 bases respectively, with 11 bases between them. CDR1 and CDR2 from the germline V gene are SGHTA and FQGNSA. The CDR3 length is 15 residues. This TCR was sampled from a human donor in good health (CMV status not recorded). Some clones in this sample may be carry-over from other donors' samples. The chain carries TRBV7-2 and TRBJ2-3; D is perhaps TRBD2 (6 bases). The sequenced sample was CD8+ T cells from cultured PBMCs, obtained from culture after CMV antigen stimulation. CDR3 sequence reads: CASSLRRGITDTQYF. In DNA, the CDR3 is TGTGCCAGCAGCTTACGGAGGGGCATCACAGATACGCAGTATTTT. Combining the CDR3 with reference TRBV7-2 and TRBJ2-3 gives the whole variable domain GAGVSQSPSNKVTEKGKDVELRCDPISGHTALYWYRQSLGQGLEFLIYFQGNSAPDKSGLPSDRFSAERTGGSVSTLTIQRTQQEDSAVYLCASSLRRGITDTQYFGPGTRLTVL.